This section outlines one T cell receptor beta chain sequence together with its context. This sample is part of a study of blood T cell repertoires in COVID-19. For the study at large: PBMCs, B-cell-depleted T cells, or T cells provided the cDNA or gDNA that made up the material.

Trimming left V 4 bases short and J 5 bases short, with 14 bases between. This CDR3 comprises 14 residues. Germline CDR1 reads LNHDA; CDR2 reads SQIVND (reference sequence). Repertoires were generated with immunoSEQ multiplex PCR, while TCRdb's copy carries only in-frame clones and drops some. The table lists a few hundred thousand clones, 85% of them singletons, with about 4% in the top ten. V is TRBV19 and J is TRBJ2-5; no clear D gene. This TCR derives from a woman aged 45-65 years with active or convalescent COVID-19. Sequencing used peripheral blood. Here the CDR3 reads CASSNVFLRETQYF. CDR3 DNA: TGTGCCAGTAGTAACGTATTCCTTCGGGAGACCCAGTACTTC.